The 19 T cell receptor beta chains below come from one sample, sequenced in a study of graft-versus-host responses after intestinal transplantation. Their recognized antigens are unknown. Some clones are missing from TCRdb's copy, which holds only in-frame ones; the method was immunoSEQ multiplex PCR. The table includes about 50,000 clones, roughly 83% detected once. Sequencing was performed on unstimulated CD4+ T cells sorted from spleen or lymph node cells, taken before transplant. These receptor sequences come from a human donor who was the organ donor for an intestinal transplant.

This clone has a single count. This chain uses TRBV19 with TRBJ1-2, with TRBD1 identical over 8 bases. V trimming: 7 bases; J trimming: 0 bases; junction bases outside the gene matches: 4. The CDR3 has 14 residues. Germline CDR1 is LNHDA and CDR2 is SQIVND (reference sequence). The CDR3 reads CASNPDRANYGYTF. CDR3 DNA: TGTGCCAGTAACCCGGACAGGGCTAACTATGGCTACACCTTC.

J is TRBJ1-5 and V is TRBV6-1, with D perhaps TRBD1 (5 bases). Germline assignment: CDR1 MNHNS and CDR2 SASEGT. The V and J ends lost 0 bases and 3 bases respectively, with 12 bases between them. The CDR3 spans 16 residues. The CDR3 sequence: CASSEAEGHLNQPQHF. In DNA, the CDR3 is TGTGCCAGCAGTGAAGCGGAAGGACACCTCAATCAGCCCCAGCATTTT.

The V call is TRBV30, the J call TRBJ1-2, with D possibly being TRBD1 (6 bases). Germline values: CDR1 GTSNPN, CDR2 SVGIG (reference sequence). CDR3 size: 12 residues. V lost 5 bases, J lost 8 bases, and 15 bases lay in between. The chain's CDR3 is CAWWGALWGYTF. The CDR3 nucleotides are TGTGCCTGGTGGGGGGCCCTTTGGGGCTACACCTTC.

In its sample, this clone was seen a few times. The V and J genes are TRBV6-1 and TRBJ2-7, with 7 bases aligning to TRBD1. CDR1 and CDR2 from the germline V gene are MNHNS and SASEGT. Germline trimming cut 0 bases from V and 5 bases from J; bases unmatched to any gene: 10. The CDR3 runs to 16 residues. CDR3 DNA: TGTGCCAGCAGTGAAGCGGGGACAGCGATTTTAAACGAGCAGTACTTC. As protein: CASSEAGTAILNEQYF.

The chain has TRBV5-6 and TRBJ2-2; 7 nucleotides align to TRBD1. With V trimmed by 5 bases and J by 3 bases, 4 bases remained unmatched. Germline values: CDR1 SGHDT, CDR2 YYEEEE. The CDR3 covers 14 residues. CDR3 sequence: CASSSDRYTGELFF. CDR3 bases: TGTGCCAGCAGTTCGGACAGGTACACCGGGGAGCTGTTTTTT.

This chain links TRBV2 with TRBJ1-2, with 9 bases that match TRBD1. Germline loops: CDR1 SNHLY, CDR2 FYNNEI. The V and J ends lost 7 bases and 5 bases, in that order; junction bases with no gene match: 8. The CDR3 is 14 amino acids. CDR3 in DNA: TGTGCCAGCAAACCCCCGACAGGGGGATATGGCTACACCTTC. Its protein is CASKPPTGGYGYTF.

The V and J genes are TRBV19 and TRBJ2-7; the D is unclear. CDR3 length: 13 residues. Germline CDR1 reads LNHDA; CDR2 reads SQIVND (reference sequence). V was shortened by 1 base and J by 6 bases, with 10 bases between the two germline ends. The CDR3 loop is CASSIALGREQYF. The CDR3 DNA reads TGTGCCAGTAGTATAGCCCTAGGTCGCGAGCAGTACTTC.

The chain joins TRBV6-1 to TRBJ2-7; a weak D match, TRBD1 (5 bases). Germline CDR1 and CDR2: MNHNS and SASEGT. V was shortened by 4 bases and J by 6 bases, with 19 bases between the two germline ends. This CDR3 spans 15 amino acids. The CDR3 DNA reads as TGTGCCAGCAGTGCGTTGCAACAGGCCCAGGGCGAGCAGTACTTC. This translates into CASSALQQAQGEQYF.

This chain connects TRBV5-8 to TRBJ2-5, with 11 bases matching TRBD1. This CDR3 is 16 amino acids long. CDR1 is SGHTS, CDR2 YDEGEE, per germline. Germline trimming cut 7 bases from V and 4 bases from J; bases unmatched to any gene: 12. CDR3 loop: CASHSLGQGEGETQYF. The CDR3, as DNA: TGTGCCAGCCACTCCCTGGGACAGGGGGAAGGAGAGACCCAGTACTTC. The variable domain in full, with the rest retrieved from reference TRBV5-8 and TRBJ2-5, is EAGVTQSPTHLIKTRGQQATLRCSPISGHTSVYWYQQALGLGLQFLLWYDEGEERNRGNFPPRFSGRQFPNYSSELNVNALELEDSALYLCASHSLGQGEGETQYFGPGTRLLVL.

This chain uses TRBV5-4 with TRBJ2-3; 8 nucleotides align to TRBD2. Looked up from germline, CDR1 is SGHNT and CDR2 is YYREEE (reference sequence). CDR3 size: 16 residues. J was trimmed by 3 bases and V by 4 bases; bases with no gene match: 10. The DNA of the CDR3 is TGTGCCAGCAGCGTCTCGGGACTAGGCATTACAGATACGCAGTATTTT. This sequence encodes CASSVSGLGITDTQYF.

The rearrangement uses TRBV19 and TRBJ1-4; 8 bases line up with TRBD1. V lost 8 bases to trimming and J lost 7 bases; unmatched junction nucleotides: 6. The CDR3 consists of 13 residues. Germline V gene sequence: CDR1 LNHDA, CDR2 SQIVND (reference sequence). CDR3 sequence: CASRDRNLEKLFF. In nucleotides, the CDR3 is TGTGCCAGTCGGGACAGGAATCTTGAAAAACTGTTTTTT.

This clone showed up just a few times. V gene TRBV6-1 combines with J gene TRBJ2-2; D not resolved. Germline-derived CDR1 and CDR2 are MNHNS and SASEGT. The length of the CDR3 is 12 residues. Trimming left V 3 bases short and J 3 bases short, with 2 bases between. CDR3 protein: CASSDYTGELFF. CDR3 nucleotides: TGTGCCAGCAGTGACTACACCGGGGAGCTGTTTTTT.

In its sample, this clone was seen a few times. The V gene is TRBV19, the J gene TRBJ1-4, with D hard to call. The CDR3 sequence is 12 residues long. V dropped 1 base and J dropped 6 bases, with 3 bases sitting between them. The V gene's germline CDR1 is LNHDA and CDR2 SQIVND (reference sequence). The CDR3 here is CASSIGYEKLFF. CDR3 sequence (DNA): TGTGCCAGTAGTATAGGGTATGAAAAACTGTTTTTT.

The chain employs TRBV10-2 and TRBJ2-5, with 9 nucleotides matching TRBD2. The germline V gene encodes CDR1 WSHSY and CDR2 SAAADI. V was clipped by 6 bases and J by 5 bases; unmatched bases: 10. CDR3 length: 15 amino acids. This chain's CDR3 is CASSTTGTSFETQYF. As DNA, the CDR3 is TGCGCCAGCAGCACTACCGGGACTAGCTTCGAGACCCAGTACTTC.

The chain employs TRBV4-1 and TRBJ1-2; 7 nucleotides line up with TRBD1. V gave up 0 bases and J gave up 4 bases; unmatched junction bases: 8. The CDR3 has 16 amino acids. Germline assignment: CDR1 MGHRA and CDR2 YSYEKL. The DNA for the CDR3 is TGCGCCAGCAGCCAAGATCCAGAGACAGGGAGCTATGGCTACACCTTC. This codes for CASSQDPETGSYGYTF.

The chain carries TRBV11-2 and TRBJ1-2; 8 nucleotides agree with TRBD1. Germline V gene lookup returns CDR1 SGHAT and CDR2 FQNNGV. This CDR3 is built from 18 residues. The junction had 11 bases not matched to a gene; V was cut back by 0 bases and J by 2 bases. The CDR3 sequence is CASSLDGDRGQGNYGYTF. CDR3 sequence (DNA): TGTGCCAGCAGCTTAGACGGCGACAGGGGCCAGGGGAACTATGGCTACACCTTC.

The J gene is TRBJ2-7, the V gene TRBV11-3, with 9 bases lining up with TRBD1. The CDR3 length is 13 residues. The germline V gene encodes CDR1 SGHNT and CDR2 YENEEA. V lost 5 bases to trimming and J lost 4 bases; unmatched junction nucleotides: 3. CDR3 region: CASSPDRGYEQYF. CDR3 in DNA: TGTGCCAGCAGCCCCGACAGGGGGTACGAGCAGTACTTC.

The gene calls are TRBV5-4 and TRBJ2-1, with D unclear. Germline V gene data show CDR1 as SGHNT and CDR2 as YYREEE (reference sequence). The CDR3 has 13 residues. Trimming removed 0 bases at V and 9 bases at J, with 10 bases between. As DNA, the CDR3 is TGTGCCAGCAGCTTGGTATCTAGTGGTGAGCAGTTCTTC. It yields the protein CASSLVSSGEQFF.

This chain connects TRBV19 to TRBJ2-7; a weak D match, TRBD1 (5 bases). V lost 5 bases to trimming and J lost 1 base, with 9 bases between them. This CDR3 is built from 13 residues. Germline V gives CDR1 LNHDA, CDR2 SQIVND (reference sequence). The CDR3 DNA reads as TGTGCCAGTAGTTATCAGGGTTCCTACGAGCAGTACTTC. Translation: CASSYQGSYEQYF.